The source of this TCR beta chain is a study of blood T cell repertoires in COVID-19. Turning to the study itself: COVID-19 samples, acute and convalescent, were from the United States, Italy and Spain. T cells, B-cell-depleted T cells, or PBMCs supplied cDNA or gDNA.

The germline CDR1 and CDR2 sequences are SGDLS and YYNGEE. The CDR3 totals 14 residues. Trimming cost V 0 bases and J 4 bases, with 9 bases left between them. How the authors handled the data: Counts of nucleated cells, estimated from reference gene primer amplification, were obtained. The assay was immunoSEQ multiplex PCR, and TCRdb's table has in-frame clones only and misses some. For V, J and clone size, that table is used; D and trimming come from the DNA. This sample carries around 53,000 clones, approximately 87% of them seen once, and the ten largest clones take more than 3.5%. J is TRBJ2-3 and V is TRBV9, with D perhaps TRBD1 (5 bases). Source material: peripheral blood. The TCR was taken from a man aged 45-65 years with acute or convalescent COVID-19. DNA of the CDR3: TGTGCCAGCAGCGTAGAGGGGCGCCCAGATACGCAGTATTTT. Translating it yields CASSVEGRPDTQYF.